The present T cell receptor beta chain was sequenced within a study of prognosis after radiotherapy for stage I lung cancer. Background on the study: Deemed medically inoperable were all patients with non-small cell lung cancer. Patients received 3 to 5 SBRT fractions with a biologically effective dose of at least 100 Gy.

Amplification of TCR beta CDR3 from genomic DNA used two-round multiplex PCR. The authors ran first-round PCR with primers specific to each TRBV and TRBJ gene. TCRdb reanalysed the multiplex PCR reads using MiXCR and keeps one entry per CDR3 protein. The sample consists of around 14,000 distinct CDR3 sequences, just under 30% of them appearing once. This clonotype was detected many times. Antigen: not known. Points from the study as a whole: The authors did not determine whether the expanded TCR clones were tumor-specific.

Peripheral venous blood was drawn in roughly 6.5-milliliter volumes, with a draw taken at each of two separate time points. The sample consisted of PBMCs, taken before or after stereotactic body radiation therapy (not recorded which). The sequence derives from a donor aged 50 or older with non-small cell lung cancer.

The CDR3 nucleotides read TGTGCCAGCAGTTTCGGCAGGGTTGTACAGCCCCAGCATTTT. Translating it yields CASSFGRVVQPQHF. This chain links TRBV28 with TRBJ1-5, with D possibly matching TRBD1 (5 bases). Germline loops: CDR1 MDHEN, CDR2 SYDVKM. This CDR3 contains 14 residues. V was clipped by 3 bases and J by 7 bases, with 13 bases between them.